The rows below give T cell receptor beta chains drawn from one sample of a study of blood T cell repertoires in COVID-19. The method was immunoSEQ multiplex PCR; TCRdb's version includes in-frame clones alone and lacks a portion of them. The sample has approximately 100,000 clones; over 75% are singletons. The sequenced material came from peripheral blood. These receptors were collected from a human donor in a cohort sampled during active COVID-19. Each CDR3 is given with its conserved first and last residue. Size values are once, few and many counts, or a class for expanded clones, and some rows have none.

TRBJ2-3 | NA | TRBV7-9 | CASSLGTGSTDTQYF
TRBJ1-4 | NA | TRBV29-1 | CSVGGRGEKLFF
TRBJ2-7 | NA | TRBV6-6 | CASSYGTEYEQYF
TRBJ2-7 | NA | TRBV4-3 | CASSHDRDFSYEQYF
TRBJ2-3 | NA | TRBV9 | CASSVSGSTDTQYF
TRBJ2-5 | NA | TRBV2 | CASRKGTGGGQETQYF
TRBJ2-5 | NA | TRBV5-1 | CASSLGDNQETQYF
TRBJ1-1 | NA | TRBV6-6 | CASSSGQLEAFF
TRBJ1-5 | NA | TRBV6-6 | CASSPRGQPQHF
TRBJ1-1 | NA | TRBV7-9 | CASSQEAANTEAFF
TRBJ2-1 | NA | TRBV28 | CASSSRTSGRANEQFF
TRBJ2-1 | NA | TRBV19 | CASSIGENYNEQFF
TRBJ1-2 | NA | TRBV7-2 | CASSKTGQGVEGYTF
TRBJ1-3 | NA | TRBV28 | CASTSAGLSSGNTIYF
TRBJ1-6 | NA | TRBV6-1 | CASSEYETITSPLHF
TRBJ1-1 | NA | TRBV10-3 | CAISGTGTTEAFF
TRBJ2-1 | NA | TRBV9 | CASSPDDPVGEQFF
TRBJ2-5 | NA | TRBV7-9 | CASSPRRQGSGETQYF
TRBJ2-1 | NA | TRBV28 | CASSLRPYNEQFF
TRBJ2-7 | NA | TRBV6-5 | CASSDRGGATYEQYF
TRBJ2-7 | NA | TRBV7-2 | CASSLQREFYEQYF
TRBJ2-5 | NA | TRBV24-1 | CATSDLGQPQETQYF
TRBJ2-4 | once | TRBV5-1 | CASSSHRGRQNIQYF
TRBJ2-7 | NA | TRBV19 | CASSPSLGREQYF
TRBJ1-5 | NA | TRBV5-6 | CASSLGDQPQHF
TRBJ1-4 | NA | TRBV4-3 | CASSPSRQGSEKLFF
TRBJ1-2 | NA | TRBV4-3 | CASSQAALTGPGYTF
NA | NA | TRBV5-1 | CASSPDSSYEQYF
TRBJ2-7 | once | TRBV28 | CASSPPGLAGVYEQYF
TRBJ2-1 | NA | TRBV11-2 | CASSLFDRGTVEQFF
TRBJ2-7 | NA | TRBV5-4 | CASSLYWATPYEQYF
TRBJ2-2 | NA | TRBV7-3 | CASSSLGLTGELFF
TRBJ2-3 | NA | TRBV19 | CASSISGTGGLTDTQYF
TRBJ2-3 | NA | TRBV5-4 | CASSPGLAADTQYF
TRBJ2-3 | NA | TRBV2 | CASSGGVSTDTQYF
TRBJ1-1 | NA | TRBV30 | CAWRLLLNTEAFF
TRBJ1-2 | NA | TRBV7-2 | CASSLDGQLYGYTF
TRBJ1-2 | NA | TRBV18 | CASSPRGDRGGYTF
TRBJ1-2 | few | TRBV5-1 | CASSLGGNLNYGYTF
TRBJ1-5 | NA | TRBV2 | CASSDRATNQPQHF
TRBJ2-7 | NA | TRBV19 | CASSIGLAGDYEQYF
TRBJ1-5 | NA | TRBV29-1 | CSIRAGDQPQHF
TRBJ2-7 | NA | TRBV21-1 | CASSNRDFSTYEQYF
TRBJ1-5 | NA | TRBV28 | CASSLGDSFNQPQHF
TRBJ2-5 | once | TRBV7-2 | CASSLRSGGGQETQYF
TRBJ2-7 | few | TRBV5-1 | CASSEGLLLTYEQYF
TRBJ1-6 | NA | TRBV27 | CASSSFDRGYNSPLHF
TRBJ2-2 | NA | TRBV7-3 | CASSPSTSGSFGNTGELFF
TRBJ2-7 | NA | TRBV6-6 | CASSLARGTYEQYF
TRBJ2-3 | NA | TRBV27 | CASSWGGRFADTQYF
TRBJ2-3 | NA | TRBV4-3 | CASSQDSSRQGADTQYF
TRBJ1-1 | once | TRBV5-1 | CASTLATTDNTEAFF
TRBJ2-7 | NA | TRBV4-2 | CASSQVSGTSVPPEQYF